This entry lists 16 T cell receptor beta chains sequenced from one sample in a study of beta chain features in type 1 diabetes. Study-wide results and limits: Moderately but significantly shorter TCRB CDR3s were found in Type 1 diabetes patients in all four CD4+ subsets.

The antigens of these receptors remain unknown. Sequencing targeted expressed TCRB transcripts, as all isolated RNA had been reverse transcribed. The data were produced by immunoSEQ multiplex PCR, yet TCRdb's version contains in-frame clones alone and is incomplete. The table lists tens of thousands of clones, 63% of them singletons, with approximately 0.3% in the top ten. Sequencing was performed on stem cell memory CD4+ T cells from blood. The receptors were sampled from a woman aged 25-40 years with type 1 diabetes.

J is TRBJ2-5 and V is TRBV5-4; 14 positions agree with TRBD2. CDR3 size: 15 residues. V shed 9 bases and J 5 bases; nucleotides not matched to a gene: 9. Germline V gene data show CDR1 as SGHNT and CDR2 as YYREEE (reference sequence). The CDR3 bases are TGTGCCATGGGACTAGCGGGAGTGTCGGGTGAGACCCAGTACTTC. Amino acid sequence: CAMGLAGVSGETQYF.

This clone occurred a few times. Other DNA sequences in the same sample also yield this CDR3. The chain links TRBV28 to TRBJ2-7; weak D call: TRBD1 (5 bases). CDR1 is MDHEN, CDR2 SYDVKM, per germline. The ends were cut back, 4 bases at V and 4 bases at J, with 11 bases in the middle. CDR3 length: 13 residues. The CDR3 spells CASSSSQGYEQYF. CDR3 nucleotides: TGTGCCAGCAGTTCATCGCAGGGTTACGAGCAGTACTTC.

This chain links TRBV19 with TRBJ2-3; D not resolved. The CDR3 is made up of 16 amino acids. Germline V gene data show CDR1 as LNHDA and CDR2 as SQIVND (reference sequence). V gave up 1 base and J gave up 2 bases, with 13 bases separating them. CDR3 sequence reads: CASSIGLSVHTDTQYF. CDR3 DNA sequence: TGTGCCAGTAGTATAGGGTTGAGCGTACACACAGATACGCAGTATTTT.

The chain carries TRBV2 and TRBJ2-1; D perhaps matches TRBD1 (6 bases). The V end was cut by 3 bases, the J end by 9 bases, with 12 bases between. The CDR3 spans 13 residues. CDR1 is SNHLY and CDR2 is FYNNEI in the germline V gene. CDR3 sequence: CASSDSWGLEQFF. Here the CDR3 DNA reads TGTGCCAGCAGTGATTCTTGGGGGCTTGAGCAGTTCTTC.

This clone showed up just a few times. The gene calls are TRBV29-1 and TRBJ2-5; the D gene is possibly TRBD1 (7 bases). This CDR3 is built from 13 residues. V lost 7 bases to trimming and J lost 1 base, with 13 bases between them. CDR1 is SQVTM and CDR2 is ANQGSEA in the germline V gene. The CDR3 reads CSGNRGGQETQYF. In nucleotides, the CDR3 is TGCAGCGGTAACAGGGGAGGCCAAGAGACCCAGTACTTC.

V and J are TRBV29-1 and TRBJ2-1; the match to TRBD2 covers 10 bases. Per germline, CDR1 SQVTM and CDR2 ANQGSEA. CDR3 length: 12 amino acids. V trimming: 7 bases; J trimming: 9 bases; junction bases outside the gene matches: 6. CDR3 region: CSGTSGALEQFF. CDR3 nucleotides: TGCAGCGGGACTAGCGGAGCCCTTGAGCAGTTCTTC.

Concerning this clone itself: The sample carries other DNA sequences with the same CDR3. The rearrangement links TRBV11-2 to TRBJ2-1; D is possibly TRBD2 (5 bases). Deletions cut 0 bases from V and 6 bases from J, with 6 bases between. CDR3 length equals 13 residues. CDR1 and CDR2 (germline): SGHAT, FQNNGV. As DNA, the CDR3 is TGTGCCAGCAGCTTAGATCGGGGCAATGAGCAGTTCTTC. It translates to CASSLDRGNEQFF.

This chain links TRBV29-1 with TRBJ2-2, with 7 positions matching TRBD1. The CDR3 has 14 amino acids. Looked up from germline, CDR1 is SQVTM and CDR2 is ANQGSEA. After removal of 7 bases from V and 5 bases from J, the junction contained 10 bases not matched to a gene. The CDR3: CSAREGGNTGELFF. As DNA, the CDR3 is TGCAGCGCCCGGGAAGGGGGCAATACCGGGGAGCTGTTTTTT.

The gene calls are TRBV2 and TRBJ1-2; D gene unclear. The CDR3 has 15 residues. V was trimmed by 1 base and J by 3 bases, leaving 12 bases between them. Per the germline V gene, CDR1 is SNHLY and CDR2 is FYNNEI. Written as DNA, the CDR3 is TGTGCCAGCAGTGAAGAAGTCACCCGAGACTATGGCTACACCTTC. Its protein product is CASSEEVTRDYGYTF.

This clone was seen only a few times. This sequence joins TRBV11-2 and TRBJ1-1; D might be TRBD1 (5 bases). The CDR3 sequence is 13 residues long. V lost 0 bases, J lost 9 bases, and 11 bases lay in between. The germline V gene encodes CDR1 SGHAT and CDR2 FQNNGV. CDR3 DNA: TGTGCCAGCAGCTTAGATCGGGCAGGGCAAGCTTTCTTT. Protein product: CASSLDRAGQAFF.

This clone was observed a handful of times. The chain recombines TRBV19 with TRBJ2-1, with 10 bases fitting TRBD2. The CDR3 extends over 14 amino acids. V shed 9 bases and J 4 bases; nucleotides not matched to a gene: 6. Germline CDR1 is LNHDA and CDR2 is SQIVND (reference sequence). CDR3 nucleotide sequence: TGTGCCAGCAGAAGGACTAGCGGATACAATGAGCAGTTCTTC. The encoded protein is CASRRTSGYNEQFF.

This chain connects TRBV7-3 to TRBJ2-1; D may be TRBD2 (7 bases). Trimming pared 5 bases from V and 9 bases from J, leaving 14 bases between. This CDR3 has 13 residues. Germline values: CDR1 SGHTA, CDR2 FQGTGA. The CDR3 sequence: CASSRGREPEQFF. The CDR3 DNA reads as TGTGCCAGCAGCCGGGGGCGGGAGCCTGAGCAGTTCTTC.

CDR3 loop: CSVGKGLSNADTQYF. The CDR3 region has the DNA TGCAGCGTGGGTAAGGGGTTATCTAACGCAGATACGCAGTATTTT. The V and J genes are TRBV29-1 and TRBJ2-3, with D perhaps matching TRBD1 (5 bases). The CDR3 length is 15 residues. The germline V gene encodes CDR1 SQVTM and CDR2 ANQGSEA. Trimming cost V 6 bases and J 4 bases, with 20 bases left between them.

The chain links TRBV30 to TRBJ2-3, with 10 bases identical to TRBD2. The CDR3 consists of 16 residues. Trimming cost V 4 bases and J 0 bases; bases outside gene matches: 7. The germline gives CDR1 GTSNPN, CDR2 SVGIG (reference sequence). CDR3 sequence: CAWNPGLATSTDTQYF. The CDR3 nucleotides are TGTGCCTGGAACCCGGGACTAGCGACAAGCACAGATACGCAGTATTTT.

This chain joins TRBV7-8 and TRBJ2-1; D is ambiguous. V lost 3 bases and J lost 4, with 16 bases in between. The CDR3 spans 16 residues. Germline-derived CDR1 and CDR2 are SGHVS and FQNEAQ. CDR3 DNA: TGTGCCAGCAGCTTTACCCGCATGCCGGGTTACAATGAGCAGTTCTTC. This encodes CASSFTRMPGYNEQFF.

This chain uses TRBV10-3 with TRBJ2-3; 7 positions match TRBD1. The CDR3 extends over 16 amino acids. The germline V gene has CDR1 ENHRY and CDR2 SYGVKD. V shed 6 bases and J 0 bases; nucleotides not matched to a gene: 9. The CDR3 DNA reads TGTGCCATCAGGGATAGTGGGACAGCTAGCACAGATACGCAGTATTTT. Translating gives CAIRDSGTASTDTQYF.